The rows below give T cell receptor beta chains drawn from one sample of a study of OX40 agonist ivuxolimab in advanced cancers. Assay used: immunoSEQ multiplex PCR; TCRdb lists only in-frame clones, some missing. The table shows tens of thousands of clones, with over 80% occurring only once. Source: CD4+ or CD8+ T cells sorted from blood, taken in a trial of the OX40 agonist ivuxolimab. The receptors here all came from an adult with an advanced solid tumor such as melanoma, head and neck, liver or kidney cancer. Each CDR3 is given with its conserved first and last residue. Each record gives: J gene, V gene, D gene, clone size, CDR3 protein, CDR3 DNA. D genes are given only for firm matches. Size is omitted from some rows. Given values are once, few, many or a class for expanded clones.

TRBJ1-2	TRBV10-2	NA	NA	CASSEDYRSYGYTF	TGCGCCAGCAGTGAGGACTACAGGTCCTATGGCTACACCTTC
TRBJ1-4	TRBV27	NA	NA	CASSFSPPQGNEKLFF	TGTGCCAGCAGTTTTAGTCCCCCTCAGGGGAATGAAAAACTGTTTTTT
TRBJ2-5	TRBV2	TRBD2	few	CATKREGETQYF	TGTGCCACTAAGCGGGAGGGGGAGACCCAGTACTTC
TRBJ2-3	TRBV4-1	NA	NA	CASSQNRGEGRTDTQYF	TGCGCCAGCAGCCAGAATAGGGGGGAGGGCCGAACAGATACGCAGTATTTT
TRBJ2-6	TRBV6-6	TRBD1	once	CASSPGGLVLTF	TGTGCCAGCAGTCCAGGGGGCCTGGTCCTGACTTTC
TRBJ2-7	TRBV28	TRBD2	NA	CASTPSPGLAVPRVSSYEQYF	TGTGCCAGCACCCCCTCTCCCGGACTAGCAGTGCCTAGGGTATCCTCCTACGAGCAGTACTTC
TRBJ2-7	TRBV21-1	NA	NA	CASVQGPPYEQYF	TGTGCCAGCGTCCAGGGCCCTCCCTACGAGCAGTACTTC
TRBJ2-7	TRBV5-4	TRBD2	NA	CASSGDGRAVEQYF	TGTGCCAGCAGCGGAGACGGGAGGGCGGTTGAGCAGTACTTC
TRBJ1-3	TRBV6-6	NA	once	CASSRGNSGNTIYF	TGTGCCAGCAGTCGTGGGAACTCTGGAAACACCATATATTTT
TRBJ2-2	TRBV7-2	NA	few	CASSPLGRQNTGELFF	TGTGCCAGCAGCCCCCTTGGCAGACAGAACACCGGGGAGCTGTTTTTT
TRBJ2-3	TRBV9	TRBD1	NA	CASSVDGRGRDTQYF	TGTGCCAGCAGCGTAGACGGCAGGGGGCGGGATACGCAGTATTTT
TRBJ2-7	TRBV19	NA	NA	CASTTGTSSYEQYF	TGTGCCAGTACTACAGGCACGAGCTCCTACGAGCAGTACTTC
TRBJ2-7	TRBV5-1	TRBD2	NA	CASSSLGAGAYEQYF	TGCGCCAGCAGCTCCCTAGGGGCGGGGGCCTACGAGCAGTACTTC
TRBJ1-6	TRBV27	NA	NA	CASGMAIYSPLHF	TGTGCCAGCGGTATGGCAATATATTCACCCCTCCACTTT
TRBJ2-7	TRBV6-6	TRBD1	NA	CASSYLGQGLSEQYF	TGTGCCAGCAGTTACCTGGGACAGGGCTTAAGTGAGCAGTACTTC
TRBJ1-5	TRBV6-1	NA	NA	CASRRGGGGNQPQHF	TGTGCCAGCAGGAGGGGGGGTGGGGGCAATCAGCCCCAGCATTTT
TRBJ2-1	TRBV6-1	NA	NA	CASSRQIYNEQFF	TGTGCCAGCAGTCGACAGATCTACAATGAGCAGTTCTTC
TRBJ2-1	TRBV6-1	NA	NA	CASSSGLYNEQFF	TGTGCCAGCAGTTCGGGACTCTACAATGAGCAGTTCTTC
TRBJ2-4	TRBV30	NA	NA	CAWSQSQGQNIQYF	TGTGCCTGGAGTCAGTCGCAGGGACAAAACATTCAGTACTTC
TRBJ1-4	TRBV7-8	NA	NA	CASSSTPPGATNEKLFF	TGTGCCAGCAGCTCCACACCACCGGGAGCCACTAATGAAAAACTGTTTTTT
TRBJ1-2	TRBV9	TRBD1	medium-sized	CASSGERQGRWGYTF	TGTGCCAGCAGCGGCGAAAGACAGGGAAGGTGGGGCTACACCTTC
TRBJ2-7	TRBV6-1	NA	NA	CASRVDGENEQYF	TGTGCCAGCAGGGTGGACGGGGAGAACGAGCAGTACTTC
TRBJ1-3	TRBV7-3	NA	NA	CASSPTPTGNTIYF	TGTGCCAGCAGCCCGACCCCTACAGGAAACACCATATATTTT
TRBJ1-6	TRBV13	NA	once	CASSFGGIRYNSPLHF	TGTGCCAGCAGCTTTGGTGGGATTCGGTATAATTCACCCCTCCACTTT
TRBJ1-4	TRBV7-9	NA	NA	CASSPGGVGEKLFF	TGTGCCAGCAGCCCAGGAGGGGTAGGTGAAAAACTGTTTTTT
TRBJ2-5	TRBV7-9	NA	NA	CASSSGLGLGETQYF	TGTGCCAGCAGCTCAGGTTTGGGCCTTGGGGAGACCCAGTACTTC
TRBJ2-7	TRBV18	TRBD1	NA	CASSLGDRGIDEQYF	TGTGCCAGCTCACTGGGGGACAGGGGAATCGACGAGCAGTACTTC
TRBJ1-1	TRBV4-3	NA	NA	CASSRGGEAFF	TGCGCCAGCAGCAGGGGAGGTGAAGCTTTCTTT